This entry lists 13 T cell receptor beta chains sequenced from one sample in a study of T cell responses to AZD1222 COVID-19 vaccine (dated by TCRdb to the early 2020s). In light of the paper, this sample's time point label describes: about 28 days (+/-7) after the second vaccine dose. Sample treatment or condition, as interpreted from the label and publication: meningococcal conjugate vaccine given as trial control. Library preparation used the immunoSEQ multiplex PCR assay. TCRdb took this table from immuneACCESS and kept in-frame rearrangements with V and J called. Such tables lack part of the clones; where checked against another copy, unresolved V genes explain under half of the gap, and the rest is unexplained. This sample holds more than 120,000 clones; over 75% were observed only once. Clones ranked in the top ten supply approximately 5.4% of the sample. Sequenced material: peripheral blood, taken 28 days after the second dose of the MenACWY control vaccine. The receptor source for this set is an adult who received the MenACWY meningococcal vaccine as a control.

The CDR3 is CASSPLGDSPLHF. The CDR3 bases are TGTGCCAGCTCACCCCTAGGGGATTCACCCCTCCACTTT. This chain links TRBV18 with TRBJ1-6; D is perhaps TRBD1 (5 bases). CDR1 is KGHSH, CDR2 LQKENI, per germline. The ends were cut back, 3 bases at V and 8 bases at J, with 8 bases in the middle. This CDR3 contains 13 residues.

V gene TRBV25-1 combines with J gene TRBJ1-4; 8 bases line up with TRBD1. This CDR3 region has 14 residues. The germline V gene has CDR1 MGHDK and CDR2 SYGVNS. The V gene end was trimmed by 5 bases and the J gene end by 4 bases; junction bases not matched to a gene: 3. For the CDR3, the DNA is TGTGCCAGCAGTCAAACAGGGGGTAATGAAAAACTGTTTTTT. Amino acids: CASSQTGGNEKLFF.

V is TRBV2 and J is TRBJ2-1; weak D call: TRBD1 (5 bases). CDR3 length: 10 amino acids. Germline V gene sequence: CDR1 SNHLY, CDR2 FYNNEI. Trimming cost V 11 bases and J 15 bases, with 17 bases left between them. CDR3 DNA sequence: TGTGCCGGCCAACCGGGTCAGGGGTTCTTC. The encoded protein is CAGQPGQGFF.

The V call is TRBV19, the J call TRBJ1-5, with a possible D match to TRBD1 (5 bases). Germline V gene sequence: CDR1 LNHDA, CDR2 SQIVND (reference sequence). The CDR3 covers 13 residues. Trimming cost V 7 bases and J 6 bases, with 13 bases left between them. Here the CDR3 DNA reads TGTGCCAGTATTGGGGGGTACGGTCAGCCCCAGCATTTT. Translating it yields CASIGGYGQPQHF.

This chain joins TRBV5-5 and TRBJ2-5; a possible D gene is TRBD2 (5 bases). Germline V lookup: CDR1 SGHKS, CDR2 YYEKEE (reference sequence). Trimming stripped 6 bases from V and 4 bases from J, with 19 bases between. CDR3 length equals 15 residues. The CDR3 protein is CASTPRLGEGETQYF. As DNA, the CDR3 is TGTGCCAGCACCCCTCGTCTCGGGGAAGGAGAGACCCAGTACTTC.

This clone was observed a single time. The CDR3 region is CSHEGLLISNAPYF. The CDR3 DNA reads as TGCAGCCACGAGGGACTACTCATTTCGAACGCGCCGTACTTC. This chain connects TRBV29-1 to TRBJ2-7; 7 bases are a match to TRBD2. The trim removed 8 bases at V and 12 bases at J, leaving 22 bases unmatched. The CDR3 runs to 14 residues. From germline, CDR1 is SQVTM and CDR2 ANQGSEA.

This clone was recorded a few times. V and J are TRBV15 and TRBJ2-5; D possibly corresponds to TRBD2 (6 bases). V shed 5 bases and J shed 5 bases, with 12 bases lying between them. Germline CDR1 LNHNV, CDR2 YYDKDF (reference sequence). The CDR3 contains 13 residues. The CDR3 loop reads CATSGGLFETQYF. The CDR3 bases are TGTGCCACCAGCGGTGGACTATTTGAGACCCAGTACTTC.

A few counts support this clone. This chain uses TRBV5-1 with TRBJ1-1; TRBD1 is a possible D gene (5 bases). Germline V gene sequence: CDR1 SGHRS, CDR2 YFSETQ. This CDR3 comprises 13 residues. The germline V and J ends were trimmed by 0 bases and 5 bases, with 8 bases remaining between them. In DNA form, the CDR3 reads TGCGCCAGCAGCTTGGCCTGGGGGACTGAAGCTTTCTTT. Its protein is CASSLAWGTEAFF.

The J gene is TRBJ2-7, the V gene TRBV4-1; D may correspond to TRBD1 or TRBD2 (7 bases each). Germline V gene data show CDR1 as MGHRA and CDR2 as YSYEKL. The length of the CDR3 is 16 residues. The V end lost 0 bases, the J end lost 3 bases, and 15 bases lay between the germline ends. CDR3 in amino acids: CASSQDQGGGHYEQYF. The CDR3 DNA reads TGCGCCAGCAGCCAAGATCAGGGGGGGGGCCACTACGAGCAGTACTTC.

This sequence joins TRBV28 and TRBJ1-3; the D is unclear. Germline CDR1 is MDHEN and CDR2 is SYDVKM. Deletions cut 8 bases from V and 3 bases from J, with 5 bases between. CDR3 size: 11 residues. CDR3 sequence: CASSRGNTIYF. The CDR3 DNA sequence: TGTGCCAGCTCCCGTGGAAACACCATATATTTT. Drawing the rest from reference TRBV28 and TRBJ1-3, the complete variable domain is DVKVTQSSRYLVKRTGEKVFLECVQDMDHENMFWYRQDPGLGLRLIYFSYDVKMKEKGDIPEGYSVSREKKERFSLILESASTNQTSMYLCASSRGNTIYFGEGSWLTVV.

The gene calls are TRBV2 and TRBJ2-1; 10 bases are a match to TRBD2. V dropped 5 bases and J dropped 9; count of bases not matched to a gene: 7. The germline V gene encodes CDR1 SNHLY and CDR2 FYNNEI. This CDR3 contains 14 residues. The CDR3 DNA is TGTGCCAGCAGTAACGGGCTAGCGGGAGCTGAGCAGTTCTTC. Protein sequence: CASSNGLAGAEQFF.

This chain connects TRBV29-1 to TRBJ2-3; 10 nucleotides line up with TRBD2. Losses at the gene ends were 4 bases for V and 2 bases for J; bases not matched to a gene: 6. CDR3 length: 15 residues. Looked up from germline, CDR1 is SQVTM and CDR2 is ANQGSEA. This chain's CDR3 is CSVVLAGSSTDTQYF. The DNA of the CDR3 is TGCAGCGTTGTACTAGCGGGAAGTTCCACAGATACGCAGTATTTT.

The chain uses TRBV6-2 or TRBV6-3 and TRBJ1-1; D is unresolved. The CDR3 is 12 residues long. V was pared by 2 bases and J by 6 bases, with 7 bases between. The germline CDR1 and CDR2 sequences are MNHEY and SVGEGT. Here the CDR3 DNA reads TGTGCCAGCAGTTACCCCGACCCTGAAGCTTTCTTT. This codes for CASSYPDPEAFF.